This T cell receptor beta chain was profiled in a study of T-cell memory formation after mild COVID-19. Study observations and caveats: CD8+ contracting clones occupied EMRA, while CD4+ ones occupied mainly CM and EM.

Trimming took 0 bases from V and 5 from J, leaving 4 bases between them. This CDR3 region has 12 residues. CDR1 is LGHDT, CDR2 YNNKEL, per germline (reference sequence). Each CDR3 protein gets one entry after TCRdb re-called the 5' RACE reads with MiXCR. The repertoire holds around 370,000 distinct CDR3 sequences, with 20% to 25% as singletons. Remarks on this clonotype: Its cognate antigen is unknown.

The source of this sequence is an adult woman who had mild COVID-19 (a few samples of this study predate the infection). Cell type and time point are not known. The sequencing input was PBMCs or a T cell subset sorted from them (not recorded which). The V gene is TRBV3-1, the J gene TRBJ1-2; D gene ambiguous. The CDR3, as DNA: TGTGCCAGCAGCCAAGACGAATATGGCTACACCTTC. It specifies CASSQDEYGYTF.